Below, 28 T cell receptor beta chains from the same sample are listed, as sequenced in a study of cytomegalovirus exposure and HLA in healthy donors. The PCR made use of 60 Vbeta and 13 Jbeta primers. Sequencing used immunoSEQ multiplex PCR; TCRdb keeps in-frame clones, though not all of them. The sample shows under 200,000 clones, 65% to 85% of them seen only once. Sequenced: PBMCs. Receptors originate from a male donor in good health and CMV-seropositive.

In regard to this clone: At one boundary the junction diverges from the germline segment, which might be a read error. The CDR3 loop reads CSSSFAGDYGYTF. The CDR3, as DNA: TGTTCCAGCAGCTTCGCAGGGGACTATGGCTACACCTTC. This sequence joins TRBV7-9 and TRBJ1-2; TRBD1 might be the D (6 bases). The CDR3 loop spans 13 amino acids. CDR1 and CDR2 from the germline V gene are SEHNR and FQNEAQ (reference sequence).

The chain joins TRBV5-1 to TRBJ2-2, with TRBD2 matching 10 bases. This CDR3 is built from 15 residues. Germline values: CDR1 SGHRS, CDR2 YFSETQ. Trimming took 7 bases from V and 4 from J; bases not matched to a gene: 7. CDR3 in DNA: TGCGCCAGCGGAGGGACTAGCGCGGGCACCGGGGAGCTGTTTTTT. Amino acids: CASGGTSAGTGELFF.

The count of this clone is one. This chain uses TRBV7-9 with TRBJ2-7; possibly TRBD1 for D (6 bases). The V gene's germline CDR1 is SEHNR and CDR2 FQNEAQ (reference sequence). The CDR3 loop spans 14 amino acids. The V gene lost 1 base and the J gene lost 2 bases, with 9 bases spanning the gap. In DNA, the CDR3 is TGTGCCAGCAGCTTAGGAACAGGGACCTACGAGCAGTACTTC. Translating it yields CASSLGTGTYEQYF.

The CDR3 sequence is CASSQLVQGLGYEQYF. In nucleotides, the CDR3 is TGCGCCAGCAGCCAATTGGTGCAGGGGCTTGGCTACGAGCAGTACTTC. The V call is TRBV4-1, the J call TRBJ2-7, with D perhaps matching TRBD1 (6 bases). The CDR3 contains 16 residues. Per germline, CDR1 MGHRA and CDR2 YSYEKL. Trimming took 2 bases from V and 3 from J, leaving 17 bases between them.

This chain connects TRBV28 to TRBJ1-2, with 9 bases matching TRBD1. The junction had 6 bases not matched to a gene; V was cut back by 6 bases and J by 7 bases. CDR3 length: 13 amino acids. Germline values: CDR1 MDHEN, CDR2 SYDVKM. The CDR3 region has the DNA TGTGCCAGCAGCCAGGGACAGGGTGTTGGCTACACCTTC. It yields the protein CASSQGQGVGYTF.

This clone was seen only once. The chain couples TRBV11-2 to TRBJ2-1, with 7 bases aligning to TRBD2. The CDR3 extends over 15 amino acids. Looked up from germline, CDR1 is SGHAT and CDR2 is FQNNGV. V was clipped by 0 bases and J by 3 bases; unmatched bases: 2. The CDR3 DNA reads as TGTGCCAGCAGCTTAGAGGGGGAGGGCTACAATGAGCAGTTCTTC. Translation: CASSLEGEGYNEQFF.

J is TRBJ2-5 and V is TRBV6-5; 8 nucleotides line up with TRBD2. The V gene end was trimmed by 2 bases and the J gene end by 4 bases; junction bases not matched to a gene: 6. Germline CDR1 is MNHEY and CDR2 is SVGAGI. This CDR3 has 15 amino acids. For the CDR3, the DNA is TGTGCCAGCAGTTACAGGGTCGCGGGAGGAGAGACCCAGTACTTC. Protein: CASSYRVAGGETQYF.

This chain uses TRBV29-1 with TRBJ2-1, with D tentatively TRBD2 (6 bases). CDR1 and CDR2 (germline): SQVTM, ANQGSEA. Trimming removed 3 bases at V and 1 base at J, with 16 bases between. This CDR3 spans 16 amino acids. CDR3 DNA: TGCAGCGTTGACGAGATAGCGGTCCCGTCCTACAATGAGCAGTTCTTC. It translates to CSVDEIAVPSYNEQFF.

J is TRBJ1-5 and V is TRBV18; D remains unclear. The germline CDR1 and CDR2 sequences are KGHSH and LQKENI. Trimming removed 3 bases at V and 4 bases at J, with 13 bases between. The CDR3 is 15 residues long. The DNA of the CDR3 is TGTGCCAGCTCACCGTCTGGGAGGTGGAATCAGCCCCAGCATTTT. This encodes CASSPSGRWNQPQHF.

The V gene is TRBV6-5, the J gene TRBJ1-5; a weak D match, TRBD1 (6 bases). Germline CDR1 reads MNHEY; CDR2 reads SVGAGI. There are 14 residues in the CDR3. Deletions cut 6 bases from V and 7 bases from J, with 16 bases between. Written as DNA, the CDR3 is TGTGCCAGCAGAGCGACAGGCCAAGGGCAGCCCCAGCATTTT. This sequence encodes CASRATGQGQPQHF.

This clone occurred once. Additional DNA sequences in this sample encode the identical CDR3. V gene TRBV5-1 combines with J gene TRBJ2-7; D unresolved. The length of the CDR3 is 12 residues. Germline CDR1 is SGHRS and CDR2 is YFSETQ. Deletions cut 4 bases from V and 0 bases from J, with 5 bases between. The CDR3 loop reads CASSPSSYEQYF. CDR3 nucleotide sequence: TGCGCCAGCAGCCCTTCCTCCTACGAGCAGTACTTC.

The chain employs TRBV5-1 and TRBJ2-3; D ambiguous. V lost 2 bases and J lost 1, with 5 bases in between. CDR1 and CDR2 from the germline V gene are SGHRS and YFSETQ. The CDR3 extends over 13 amino acids. CDR3 protein: CASSLHRTDTQYF. The DNA for the CDR3 is TGCGCCAGCAGCTTACATCGCACAGATACGCAGTATTTT.

This chain joins TRBV18 and TRBJ2-4; D may be TRBD2 (5 bases). This CDR3 spans 15 amino acids. Germline V gives CDR1 KGHSH, CDR2 LQKENI. Trimming removed 2 bases at V and 7 bases at J, with 15 bases between. The DNA of the CDR3 is TGTGCCAGCTCACCAATGGAGTCCGGAGGCAACATTCAGTACTTC. Translation gives CASSPMESGGNIQYF.

V and J are TRBV6-1 and TRBJ1-5; D is possibly TRBD1 (6 bases). The CDR3 runs to 15 residues. Germline CDR1 is MNHNS and CDR2 is SASEGT. Trimming took 2 bases from V and 7 from J, leaving 15 bases between them. CDR3 sequence: CASSERVQGYQPQHF. The CDR3 region has the DNA TGTGCCAGCAGTGAAAGGGTTCAGGGGTACCAGCCCCAGCATTTT.

Written as DNA, the CDR3 is TGTGCCAGCAGTTACTCGACTGCGGGGGGTCAACGAGCTTTCTTT. This translates into CASSYSTAGGQRAFF. The gene calls are TRBV6-5 and TRBJ1-1, with D possibly TRBD1 on 5 matching bases. Germline CDR1 MNHEY, CDR2 SVGAGI. The CDR3 runs 15 residues. The ends were cut back, 0 bases at V and 10 bases at J, with 18 bases in the middle.

The chain employs TRBV7-8 and TRBJ1-2; 8 bases fit TRBD1. Germline trimming cut 1 base from V and 8 bases from J; bases unmatched to any gene: 9. CDR3 length: 15 amino acids. Germline CDR1 is SGHVS and CDR2 is FQNEAQ. CDR3 residues: CASSLGQGAVYGYTF. The CDR3 DNA reads as TGTGCCAGCAGCTTAGGGCAGGGGGCTGTCTACGGCTACACCTTC. Full variable domain (remainder filled in from reference TRBV7-8 and TRBJ1-2): GAGVSQSPRYKVAKRGQDVALRCDPISGHVSLFWYQQALGQGPEFLTYFQNEAQLDKSGLPSDRFFAERPEGSVSTLKIQRTQQEDSAVYLCASSLGQGAVYGYTFGSGTRLTVV.

The chain recombines TRBV5-8 with TRBJ2-1; 11 bases are shared with TRBD2. The V segment lost 4 bases and the J segment 3 bases; nucleotides outside the gene matches: 9. Looked up from germline, CDR1 is SGHTS and CDR2 is YDEGEE. The CDR3 sequence is 17 residues long. Written as DNA, the CDR3 is TGTGCCAGCAGCATACCGACGACTAGCGGGAACTACAATGAGCAGTTCTTC. It translates to CASSIPTTSGNYNEQFF.

This clone showed up just a few times. V and J are TRBV4-1 and TRBJ2-1; 13 positions agree with TRBD2. Germline V gene data show CDR1 as MGHRA and CDR2 as YSYEKL. The CDR3 contains 16 residues. The ends lost 6 bases at V and 5 bases at J; junction bases unmatched: 7. The CDR3 spells CASRSGLAGFDNEQFF. As DNA, the CDR3 is TGCGCCAGCAGATCGGGACTAGCGGGATTCGACAATGAGCAGTTCTTC.

The V gene is TRBV28, the J gene TRBJ1-4, with D maybe TRBD1 (6 bases). The length of the CDR3 is 15 residues. Germline assignment: CDR1 MDHEN and CDR2 SYDVKM. V dropped 8 bases and J dropped 6 bases, with 19 bases sitting between them. CDR3: CASGGGGAAHEKLFF. As DNA, the CDR3 is TGTGCCAGCGGGGGGGGCGGGGCAGCACATGAAAAACTGTTTTTT.

The V and J genes are TRBV28 and TRBJ2-3, with 9 positions matching TRBD1. The CDR3 consists of 11 residues. After removal of 8 bases from V and 14 bases from J, the junction contained 8 bases not matched to a gene. Germline lookup yields CDR1 MDHEN and CDR2 SYDVKM. Here the CDR3 DNA reads TGTGCCAGCGCCCTAGGGACAGGGTGGTATTTT. It codes for CASALGTGWYF.

CDR3 nucleotide sequence: TGTGCCAGCTCTTTAGCGGCCTCCTACAATGAGCAGTTCTTC. Its protein is CASSLAASYNEQFF. The chain uses TRBV7-8 and TRBJ2-1, with a weak D call TRBD2 (6 bases). This CDR3 is built from 14 residues. Germline V gene data show CDR1 as SGHVS and CDR2 as FQNEAQ. Trimming removed 8 bases at V and 0 bases at J, with 11 bases between.

The CDR3 region has the DNA TGTGCCAGCAGCCCTTACACAGATACGCAGTATTTT. It specifies CASSPYTDTQYF. The chain is built from TRBV9 and TRBJ2-3; D not certain. V was shortened by 4 bases and J by 2 bases, with 5 bases between the two germline ends. The V gene's germline CDR1 is SGDLS and CDR2 YYNGEE. There are 12 residues in the CDR3.

The V gene is TRBV5-1, the J gene TRBJ2-5, with D hard to call. Trimming took 0 bases from V and 2 from J, leaving 8 bases between them. This CDR3 has 14 residues. Germline CDR1 SGHRS, CDR2 YFSETQ. The CDR3 DNA reads TGCGCCAGCAGCTTGGGGTGGAGTCAAGAGACCCAGTACTTC. Residues: CASSLGWSQETQYF.

Of note for this clone: A junction end diverges from the germline sequence, so it may reflect a read error. The J gene is TRBJ2-1, the V gene TRBV7-7, with a possible D match to TRBD2 (6 bases). This CDR3 contains 15 residues. CDR1 SSHAT and CDR2 FNYEAQ come from the germline V gene (reference sequence). CDR3 residues: CASSLEAGRNNEQFF. The CDR3 nucleotides read TGTGCTAGCAGCTTAGAAGCGGGCCGGAACAATGAGCAGTTCTTC.

The table lists this clone with a few counts. The genes are TRBV19 and TRBJ2-3; 9 nucleotides line up with TRBD1. Germline V gives CDR1 LNHDA, CDR2 SQIVND (reference sequence). The CDR3 is 14 residues long. V was pared by 5 bases and J by 6 bases, with 6 bases of the junction left unmatched. The CDR3 region is CASSLQGAGDTQYF. In DNA form, the CDR3 reads TGTGCCAGTAGTCTACAGGGGGCCGGGGATACGCAGTATTTT.

The genes are TRBV30 and TRBJ1-2; maybe TRBD1 (6 bases). Germline values: CDR1 GTSNPN, CDR2 SVGIG (reference sequence). CDR3 length: 11 amino acids. The V end was cut by 4 bases, the J end by 4 bases, with 7 bases between. This CDR3 reads CAWTGVYGYTF. The CDR3 DNA reads TGTGCCTGGACAGGGGTCTATGGCTACACCTTC.

The chain employs TRBV19 and TRBJ1-1, with TRBD1 as a possible D gene (5 bases). Trimming pared 7 bases from V and 3 bases from J, leaving 15 bases between. Germline CDR1 and CDR2: LNHDA and SQIVND (reference sequence). This CDR3 spans 14 amino acids. The CDR3 DNA reads as TGTGCCAGTACCCGAGGCGGGGGGGACACTGAAGCTTTCTTT. It encodes CASTRGGGDTEAFF.

V and J are TRBV7-2 and TRBJ2-1; 10 bases line up with TRBD2. V shed 8 bases, J shed 8 bases, and the junction held 12 bases outside the gene matches. This CDR3 region has 15 residues. Germline loops: CDR1 SGHTA, CDR2 FQGNSA. The CDR3 loop is CASLRAGGAMDEQFF. The CDR3, as DNA: TGTGCCAGCCTCCGAGCGGGAGGGGCCATGGATGAGCAGTTCTTC. Combining the CDR3 with reference TRBV7-2 and TRBJ2-1 gives the whole variable domain GAGVSQSPSNKVTEKGKDVELRCDPISGHTALYWYRQSLGQGLEFLIYFQGNSAPDKSGLPSDRFSAERTGGSVSTLTIQRTQQEDSAVYLCASLRAGGAMDEQFFGPGTRLTVL.